Listed below are T cell receptor beta chains from one sample, sequenced in a study of shared clonotypes between healthy human individuals. This table comes from immunoSEQ multiplex PCR, and its TCRdb copy is limited to in-frame clones, with some not included. The sample has hundreds of thousands of clones, 73% seen once. The sequenced sample consisted of memory CD4+ T cells sorted from blood. These receptor sequences come from a woman younger than 45 in good health. Each CDR3 is given with its conserved first and last residue. The D gene is left open where the match is weak. Size values are once, few and many counts, or a class for expanded clones, and some rows have none.

j_gene | abundance | d_gene | v_gene | CDR3nt | CDR3aa
TRBJ1-5 | many | NA | TRBV7-2 | TGTGCCAGCAGCTTAGGAGAAGAAGAGCCCCAGCATTTT | CASSLGEEEPQHF
TRBJ2-3 | NA | NA | TRBV5-1 | TGCGCCAGCAGCTTGGCTATAGCTCCAGATACGCAGTATTTT | CASSLAIAPDTQYF
TRBJ2-1 | NA | TRBD2 | TRBV2 | TGTGCCAGCAGTGTAGTGGGAGCGGGAGGCAGCTCCTACAATGAGCAGTTCTTC | CASSVVGAGGSSYNEQFF
TRBJ2-5 | NA | NA | TRBV29-1 | TGCAGCACTGCTGGGGGGTGGGCCCAGTACTTC | CSTAGGWAQYF
TRBJ2-1 | few | NA | TRBV19 | TGTGCCAGTAGTGCCAGCGGAAGCTCCTACAATGAGCAGTTCTTC | CASSASGSSYNEQFF
TRBJ2-3 | NA | TRBD2 | TRBV5-1 | TGCGCCAGCAGCTTGCTGGCGGGAGGAGCCACAGATACGCAGTATTTT | CASSLLAGGATDTQYF
TRBJ2-2 | NA | NA | TRBV15 | TGTGCCACCAGCAGAGGGGACGTAAACACCGGGGAGCTGTTTTTT | CATSRGDVNTGELFF
TRBJ2-7 | NA | TRBD2 | TRBV5-4 | TGTGCCAGCAGCGGACTAGCGGGGACCTACGAGCAGTACTTC | CASSGLAGTYEQYF
TRBJ2-1 | once | TRBD2 | TRBV27 | TGTGCCAGCAGTTTAGGGGTGACTAGCCCCCGTGAGCAGTTCTTC | CASSLGVTSPREQFF
TRBJ2-5 | NA | TRBD2 | TRBV5-4 | TGTGCCAGCACGAGCGGGAGTTCAATAAAGACCCAGTACTTC | CASTSGSSIKTQYF
TRBJ1-1 | NA | TRBD1 | TRBV19 | TGTGCCAGTAGCACTGACAGGGACACTGAAGCTTTCTTT | CASSTDRDTEAFF
TRBJ1-1 | once | TRBD1 | TRBV10-3 | TGTGCCATCACCCCGATATTACAGGGGATGGATGAAGCTTTCTTT | CAITPILQGMDEAFF
TRBJ2-1 | NA | NA | TRBV5-5 | TGTGCCAGCAGCTATCTAGGGAGCAATGAGCAGTTCTTC | CASSYLGSNEQFF
TRBJ2-7 | NA | NA | TRBV18 | TGTGCCAGCTCACCAGAGGCTGAGGAGCAGTACTTC | CASSPEAEEQYF
TRBJ2-3 | NA | NA | TRBV5-1 | TGCGCCAGCAGCTTGAATACTGGAGATACGCAGTATTTT | CASSLNTGDTQYF
TRBJ2-5 | many | NA | TRBV18 | TGTGCCAGCTCACCCTCGTGGAGCCAAGAGACCCAGTACTTC | CASSPSWSQETQYF
TRBJ2-3 | NA | NA | TRBV27 | TGTGCCAGCAGTCCGCCAGGAGGGGGGTACACAGATACGCAGTATTTT | CASSPPGGGYTDTQYF
TRBJ2-3 | NA | NA | TRBV14 | TGTGCCAGCAGCCAACAGTCCCACGGCACAGATACGCAGTATTTT | CASSQQSHGTDTQYF
TRBJ2-2 | NA | NA | TRBV2 | TGTGCCAGCAAGGTCGGGCGGGATCGTGAATCCGGGGAGCTGTTTTTT | CASKVGRDRESGELFF
TRBJ2-7 | NA | TRBD2 | TRBV10-1 | TGCGCCAGCAGTGATTACCTAGCGGAGACCTACGAGCAGTACTTC | CASSDYLAETYEQYF
TRBJ2-5 | NA | TRBD2 | TRBV7-2 | TGTGCCAGCAGCTTAGATTTACTAGCGGGAGGGCAAGAGACCCAGTACTTC | CASSLDLLAGGQETQYF
TRBJ2-6 | few | TRBD1 | TRBV5-1 | TGCGCCAGCAGCTCTGGACAGGGGACGTCTGGGGCCAACGTCCTGACTTTC | CASSSGQGTSGANVLTF
TRBJ1-5 | NA | NA | TRBV19 | TGTGCCAGTAGTCTCGAAGGACAGTTTAGCAATCAGCCCCAGCATTTT | CASSLEGQFSNQPQHF
TRBJ2-2 | NA | NA | TRBV2 | TGTGCCAGCAGTGCTCTATCTGGCGACCCGAACACCGGGGAGCTGTTTTTT | CASSALSGDPNTGELFF
TRBJ2-2 | NA | NA | TRBV28 | TGTGCTTCAATCCCGGGACAAAACACCGGGGAGCTGTTTTTT | CASIPGQNTGELFF
TRBJ2-7 | NA | NA | TRBV18 | TGTGCCAGCTCACCTCGGCAGGGTACCTACGAGCAGTACTTC | CASSPRQGTYEQYF
TRBJ1-2 | NA | NA | TRBV5-1 | TGCGCCAGCAGCTGGGGGACTCCTGGCTACACCTTC | CASSWGTPGYTF